This T cell receptor beta chain was identified during a study of cytomegalovirus exposure and HLA in healthy donors. Study-wide context: In an early release, HLA-typed donors contributed tens of millions of unique TCR sequences. Whole-study findings and limits: At a 0.05 false discovery rate, a later analysis found 18,000 or so TCR beta sequences to be associated with HLA alleles. Sequence variants that were highly shared formed a cluster that was likely a sequencing artifact.

V was shortened by 8 bases and J by 2 bases, with 17 bases between the two germline ends. Germline V lookup: CDR1 SNHLY, CDR2 FYNNEI. The CDR3 is 15 amino acids. Primers for the PCR totalled 60 Vbeta and 13 Jbeta. Original analysis: Later work found roughly 80 million unique TCR beta chains, with 9.5 million to 11 million shared. Profiled with immunoSEQ multiplex PCR; TCRdb holds only in-frame clones, not every one. V and J calls and clone size are given by that table; D and trimming were obtained from the DNA. This sample has about 130,000 clones, with 77% found just once. About this clone itself: Its matching antigen is unknown.

This chain joins TRBV2 and TRBJ2-3; D might be TRBD2 (6 bases). The TCR comes from a woman aged 40 to 55 in good health and CMV-seropositive. Sequencing was performed on PBMCs. The CDR3: CASGLGGGITDTQYF. CDR3 nucleotide sequence: TGTGCCAGCGGGTTAGGCGGCGGGATCACAGATACGCAGTATTTT.